This record looks at one TCR beta chain sequence and its context. Its antigen is not known. The data were obtained in a study of high-grade serous ovarian cancer treatment subgroups. In the study overall: Samples averaged around 14,000 reads and 7,500 or so unique TCR beta rearrangements.

Method: immunoSEQ multiplex PCR; TCRdb's copy keeps in-frame clones and lacks some. This table has about 11,000 clones, around 83% appearing once. Germline V lookup: CDR1 LNHDA, CDR2 SQIVND (reference sequence). CDR3 size: 14 residues. The ends were cut back, 7 bases at V and 0 bases at J, with 9 bases in the middle. Findings and limits, study-wide: Repertoire similarity ranged roughly 0.095 to 0.79 between tumors of one patient. Only CDR3 was analyzed; CDR1 and CDR2 were not. Spatial context was lost because tumors were sequenced in bulk.

Tumor samples were taken before definitive surgery or chemotherapy. The origin of this receptor is a human donor with high-grade serous ovarian cancer. The sequenced sample was tumor tissue. The chain has TRBV19 and TRBJ2-2; D not resolved. The chain's CDR3 is CASTSFPNTGELFF. CDR3 in DNA: TGTGCCAGTACCAGTTTCCCGAACACCGGGGAGCTGTTTTTT.